These 20 T cell receptor beta chains originate from one sample sequenced in a study of early T cells in non-severe SARS-CoV-2 infection. From the 5' RACE reads, TCRdb called clonotypes with MiXCR, one entry per CDR3 protein. The repertoire holds approximately 98,000 distinct CDR3 sequences, with about 12% as singletons. The sample consisted of whole blood. The source is an adult who was a healthcare worker with PCR-confirmed SARS-CoV-2 infection or an uninfected control (not recorded which).

This clonotype was seen many times. The genes are TRBV3-1 and TRBJ1-1, with 7 bases identical to TRBD1. V shed 0 bases and J 5 bases; nucleotides not matched to a gene: 9. Germline lookup yields CDR1 LGHDT and CDR2 YNNKEL (reference sequence). This CDR3 is 16 amino acids long. Here the CDR3 reads CASSQDKDRRRTEAFF. The CDR3 nucleotides are TGTGCCAGCAGCCAAGACAAGGACAGGAGAAGGACTGAAGCTTTCTTT.

This chain connects TRBV29-1 to TRBJ1-1; 10 bases agree with TRBD1. Per germline, CDR1 SQVTM and CDR2 ANQGSEA. The CDR3 loop spans 13 amino acids. V was pared by 5 bases and J by 2 bases, with 2 bases of the junction left unmatched. CDR3 in DNA: TGCAGCGTTCGACAGGGGGCTAACACTGAAGCTTTCTTT. It specifies CSVRQGANTEAFF.

The chain combines TRBV5-4 with TRBJ2-5; D gene uncertain. CDR1 is SGHNT, CDR2 YYREEE, per germline (reference sequence). Trimming removed 5 bases from V and 5 bases from J, with 13 bases in between. The CDR3 is 13 amino acids. Here the CDR3 DNA reads TGTGCCAGCAGTCTAAGCAGGTCGGAGACCCAGTACTTC. Its translation: CASSLSRSETQYF.

V gene TRBV19 combines with J gene TRBJ2-1, with 8 bases lining up with TRBD1. The CDR3 consists of 16 residues. Per the germline V gene, CDR1 is LNHDA and CDR2 is SQIVND (reference sequence). V was pared by 1 base and J by 2 bases, with 4 bases of the junction left unmatched. CDR3 sequence: CASSIGGDRTYNEQFF. CDR3 nucleotides: TGTGCCAGTAGTATAGGGGGGGACAGGACCTACAATGAGCAGTTCTTC.

This clonotype has just a few counts. The J gene is TRBJ1-6, the V gene TRBV10-3, with unresolved D. CDR1 and CDR2 from the germline V gene are ENHRY and SYGVKD. Trimming left V 0 bases short and J 7 bases short, with 10 bases between. This CDR3 spans 15 amino acids. CDR3 coding DNA: TGTGCCATCAGTGAGTCGGTTGACGGCAATTCACCCCTCCACTTT. Its protein is CAISESVDGNSPLHF.

The CDR3 DNA reads as TGCAGCGTTGCACAGGGGGATGAAAAACTGTTTTTT. This translates into CSVAQGDEKLFF. The rearrangement joins TRBV29-1 to TRBJ1-4; 8 nucleotides align to TRBD1. CDR3 length: 12 amino acids. V was pared by 4 bases and J by 6 bases, with 1 base of the junction left unmatched. CDR1 is SQVTM, CDR2 ANQGSEA, per germline.

This clonotype has ten or more counts. This chain uses TRBV5-1 with TRBJ2-3; D might be TRBD2 (5 bases). V lost 0 bases, J lost 2 bases, and 10 bases lay in between. CDR3 length: 15 residues. Germline assignment: CDR1 SGHRS and CDR2 YFSETQ. The CDR3 sequence is CASSLAAGITDTQYF. The DNA of the CDR3 is TGCGCCAGCAGCTTGGCCGCGGGTATCACAGATACGCAGTATTTT.

The chain is built from TRBV20-1 and TRBJ2-2; 7 bases fit TRBD2. The CDR3 is 15 amino acids. The germline CDR1 and CDR2 sequences are DFQATT and SNEGSKA (reference sequence). Trimming removed 0 bases from V and 6 bases from J; junction bases left unmatched: 7. CDR3 bases: TGCAGTGCTAGAGAAGGCGGGAGCGTCGCCGGGGAGCTGTTTTTT. Amino acids: CSAREGGSVAGELFF.

This clonotype has only a few counts. J is TRBJ1-1 and V is TRBV30; D gene uncertain. The CDR3 sequence is 12 residues long. Germline lookup yields CDR1 GTSNPN and CDR2 SVGIG (reference sequence). V was pared by 0 bases and J by 0 bases, with 2 bases between. The CDR3 bases are TGTGCCTGGAGTGTAATGAACACTGAAGCTTTCTTT. As protein: CAWSVMNTEAFF.

Concerning this clonotype itself: The junction differs from germline at one of its ends, possibly a read error. CDR3 DNA: TGTGCCAGCAGAGCTAGCGGGAGGGCCGGGGAGCGGTACTTC. Translated, it gives CASRASGRAGERYF. V is TRBV12-3 or TRBV12-4 and J is TRBJ2-7; 12 nucleotides match TRBD2. CDR3 length: 14 residues.

This clonotype was counted many times. The J gene is TRBJ2-5, the V gene TRBV29-1; 7 bases map to TRBD2. The germline V gene encodes CDR1 SQVTM and CDR2 ANQGSEA. The CDR3 is 14 amino acids. J gave up 1 base and V 6 bases, and 8 bases lay outside the gene matches. This CDR3 is CSVPGGGAQETQYF. CDR3 in DNA: TGCAGCGTCCCAGGCGGGGGAGCCCAAGAGACCCAGTACTTC.

This clonotype was observed a few times. The chain couples TRBV5-5 to TRBJ1-1, with D uncertain. Trimming took off 4 bases at V and 4 bases at J, with 20 bases between the two ends. Germline V gene data show CDR1 as SGHKS and CDR2 as YYEKEE (reference sequence). CDR3 length: 16 residues. The CDR3 loop reads CASSQSVGRWGTEAFF. The CDR3 nucleotides read TGTGCCAGCAGCCAATCGGTTGGTCGTTGGGGCACTGAAGCTTTCTTT.

This clonotype was detected ten times or more. This chain uses TRBV14 with TRBJ2-2; D is ambiguous. V was trimmed by 3 bases and J by 4 bases, leaving 9 bases between them. The length of the CDR3 is 14 residues. Germline values: CDR1 SGHDN, CDR2 FVKESK. The CDR3 loop reads CASSQDATTGELFF. CDR3 coding DNA: TGTGCCAGCAGCCAGGACGCAACCACCGGGGAGCTGTTTTTT.

The chain joins TRBV4-1 to TRBJ2-3; D not resolved. The CDR3 extends over 12 amino acids. The germline CDR1 and CDR2 sequences are MGHRA and YSYEKL. V lost 3 bases and J 2 bases, leaving 3 bases between the germline ends. The DNA of the CDR3 is TGCGCCAGCAGCCATTCCACAGATACGCAGTATTTT. It translates to CASSHSTDTQYF.

The chain is built from TRBV20-1 and TRBJ1-1; the match to TRBD1 covers 10 bases. This CDR3 has 13 residues. Germline V gene lookup returns CDR1 DFQATT and CDR2 SNEGSKA (reference sequence). V lost 6 bases and J lost 5; bases outside the gene matches: 6. The CDR3 spells CSAAGTGETEAFF. In DNA form, the CDR3 reads TGCAGTGCAGCCGGGACAGGGGAGACTGAAGCTTTCTTT.

The table lists this clonotype with many counts. The V and J genes are TRBV7-8 and TRBJ2-5, with D maybe TRBD1 (5 bases). With 6 bases removed from V and 5 bases from J, the gap between germline ends came to 22 bases. The V gene's germline CDR1 is SGHVS and CDR2 FQNEAQ. The CDR3 consists of 16 residues. DNA for the CDR3: TGTGCCAGCAGTCCGGGTCCTATGTTTGGGGCCGAGACCCAGTACTTC. Translated: CASSPGPMFGAETQYF. Drawing the rest from reference TRBV7-8 and TRBJ2-5, the complete variable domain is GAGVSQSPRYKVAKRGQDVALRCDPISGHVSLFWYQQALGQGPEFLTYFQNEAQLDKSGLPSDRFFAERPEGSVSTLKIQRTQQEDSAVYLCASSPGPMFGAETQYFGPGTRLLVL.

CDR3 bases: TGCAGCGTTGATTGGGGACACACAGATACGCAGTATTTT. Protein: CSVDWGHTDTQYF. The rearrangement links TRBV29-1 to TRBJ2-3; tentative D call: TRBD1 (6 bases). Germline V gene data show CDR1 as SQVTM and CDR2 as ANQGSEA. The CDR3 extends over 13 amino acids. Between the trimmed V and J ends, which lost 3 bases and 2 bases, there was a span of 9 bases.

The chain has TRBV28 and TRBJ1-5; D might be TRBD1 (5 bases). This CDR3 spans 14 amino acids. Trimming left V 7 bases short and J 11 bases short, with 21 bases between. CDR1 is MDHEN, CDR2 SYDVKM, per germline. The CDR3 DNA follows: TGTGCCAGCATCCAAGTAGGGGCCAGGAAAGCCCAGCATTTT. It translates to CASIQVGARKAQHF.

This clonotype was seen a handful of times. The rearrangement joins TRBV20-1 to TRBJ2-5; TRBD2 might be the D (5 bases). Germline-derived CDR1 and CDR2 are DFQATT and SNEGSKA (reference sequence). The CDR3 is 12 amino acids. The V gene lost 4 bases and the J gene lost 5 bases, with 11 bases spanning the gap. Here the CDR3 reads CSAKGLLETQYF. Here the CDR3 DNA reads TGCAGTGCTAAAGGACTTCTGGAGACCCAGTACTTC.

With respect to this clonotype: The junction shows a germline mismatch at one end, possibly a read error. This sequence joins TRBV5-1 and TRBJ2-2; D assignment may be TRBD1 or TRBD2 (5 bases each). The CDR3 runs to 14 residues. CDR1 and CDR2 from the germline V gene are SGHRS and YFSETQ. CDR3 region: CASFIGAGTGELLF. DNA for the CDR3: TGCGCCAGTTTCATAGGGGCGGGCACCGGGGAGCTGCTTTTT. The whole variable domain, remainder taken from reference TRBV5-1 and TRBJ2-2, is KAGVTQTPRYLIKTRGQQVTLSCSPISGHRSVSWYQQTPGQGLQFLFEYFSETQRNKGNFPGRFSGRQFSNSRSEMNVSTLELGDSALYLCASFIGAGTGELLFGEGSRLTVL.